Below, 25 T cell receptor beta chains from the same sample are listed, as sequenced in a study of cytomegalovirus exposure and HLA in healthy donors. PCR involved 60 Vbeta and 13 Jbeta primers. The repertoire was sequenced with immunoSEQ multiplex PCR; TCRdb's copy has only in-frame clones and lacks some. Of fewer than 140,000 clones in the sample, 60% to 85% were seen once. Material: PBMCs. The origin of the receptors is a male donor in good health and CMV-seropositive.

The chain joins TRBV6-5 to TRBJ2-3; D is possibly TRBD1 (5 bases). The V end was cut by 5 bases, the J end by 7 bases, with 16 bases between. CDR3 size: 14 residues. Germline loops: CDR1 MNHEY, CDR2 SVGAGI. The CDR3 loop reads CASSGVVWGNTQYF. CDR3 bases: TGTGCCAGCAGTGGCGTGGTTTGGGGCAATACGCAGTATTTT.

This clone was recorded a few times. The chain combines TRBV11-2 with TRBJ1-5; D remains unclear. This CDR3 spans 13 amino acids. V lost 1 base to trimming and J lost 5 bases, with 6 bases between them. Germline assignment: CDR1 SGHAT and CDR2 FQNNGV. The CDR3 is CASSLAQDQPQHF. CDR3 in DNA: TGTGCCAGCAGCTTAGCACAAGATCAGCCCCAGCATTTT.

This clone was counted between two and nine times. This sequence joins TRBV28 and TRBJ2-5; 7 positions match TRBD1. The germline CDR1 and CDR2 sequences are MDHEN and SYDVKM. This CDR3 contains 15 residues. The V segment lost 2 bases and the J segment 10 bases; nucleotides outside the gene matches: 13. As DNA, the CDR3 is TGTGCCAGCAGTTTACCGGGACAGACAGTAGTACGCCAGTACTTC. It is translated as CASSLPGQTVVRQYF.

DNA for the CDR3: TGTGCCAGCAGCAAACAGGTCTTTGGAGACAATGAGCAGTTCTTC. This encodes CASSKQVFGDNEQFF. This sequence joins TRBV13 and TRBJ2-1, with D perhaps TRBD1 (5 bases). Per the germline V gene, CDR1 is PRHDT and CDR2 is FYEKMQ (reference sequence). The CDR3 is 15 residues long. V lost 5 bases, J lost 5 bases, and 16 bases lay in between.

This chain uses TRBV7-2 with TRBJ2-7; 8 bases match TRBD2. Per the germline V gene, CDR1 is SGHTA and CDR2 is FQGNSA. The CDR3 length is 17 residues. The V and J ends lost 6 bases and 0 bases, in that order; junction bases with no gene match: 13. The CDR3 bases are TGTGCCAGCAGGGAGGTAGCGGGACCCGGTCCCTCCTACGAGCAGTACTTC. Its translation: CASREVAGPGPSYEQYF.

The V call is TRBV6-5, the J call TRBJ2-7, with TRBD2 identical over 12 bases. CDR1 is MNHEY and CDR2 is SVGAGI in the germline V gene. This CDR3 has 14 residues. V lost 7 bases and J lost 5; bases outside the gene matches: 6. CDR3 loop: CASTRTSGVDEQYF. The CDR3 DNA reads as TGTGCCAGCACTAGGACTAGCGGGGTCGACGAGCAGTACTTC.

J is TRBJ2-2 and V is TRBV6-1; 10 positions agree with TRBD1. This CDR3 is built from 16 residues. Losses at the gene ends were 3 bases for V and 3 bases for J; bases not matched to a gene: 4. The germline CDR1 and CDR2 sequences are MNHNS and SASEGT. The CDR3 DNA follows: TGTGCCAGCAGTGACGTCGGGACAGGGGACACCGGGGAGCTGTTTTTT. As protein: CASSDVGTGDTGELFF.

This clone was seen only a few times. This sequence joins TRBV4-1 and TRBJ2-5, with 10 bases fitting TRBD1. The CDR3 consists of 17 residues. J gave up 4 bases and V 0 bases, and 8 bases lay outside the gene matches. The germline V gene encodes CDR1 MGHRA and CDR2 YSYEKL. The CDR3 loop is CASSQEPRTGGGETQYF. CDR3 sequence (DNA): TGCGCCAGCAGCCAAGAACCTAGGACAGGGGGAGGAGAGACCCAGTACTTC.

The chain has TRBV7-9 and TRBJ1-1; D gene unclear. Germline CDR1 is SEHNR and CDR2 is FQNEAQ (reference sequence). Trimming removed 5 bases from V and 2 bases from J, with 3 bases in between. CDR3 length equals 11 residues. The CDR3 loop is CASSHNTEAFF. DNA for the CDR3: TGTGCCAGCAGCCATAACACTGAAGCTTTCTTT.

The chain uses TRBV7-9 and TRBJ2-6, with D perhaps TRBD1 (6 bases). CDR1 and CDR2 from the germline V gene are SEHNR and FQNEAQ (reference sequence). Trimming took off 7 bases at V and 1 base at J, with 17 bases between the two ends. The CDR3 is made up of 17 amino acids. The DNA for the CDR3 is TGTGCCAGCAACTCGGCGTCAGGGACATCTGGGGCCAACGTCCTGACTTTC. Translating it yields CASNSASGTSGANVLTF.

This clone was detected only a few times. The J gene is TRBJ2-3, the V gene TRBV6-4; 9 bases line up with TRBD1. There are 14 residues in the CDR3. Germline V gene lookup returns CDR1 MRHNA and CDR2 SNTAGT. V gave up 8 bases and J gave up 4 bases; unmatched junction bases: 7. The CDR3 DNA follows: TGTGCCAGCGGGCCGGGACAGGGATCAGATACGCAGTATTTT. As protein: CASGPGQGSDTQYF.

The chain uses TRBV7-3 and TRBJ2-6; no firm D call. CDR3 size: 14 residues. The germline V and J ends were trimmed by 5 bases and 0 bases, with 5 bases remaining between them. The germline gives CDR1 SGHTA, CDR2 FQGTGA. The CDR3 here is CASSTYSGANVLTF. Here the CDR3 DNA reads TGTGCCAGCAGCACCTACTCTGGGGCCAACGTCCTGACTTTC.

The chain combines TRBV2 with TRBJ1-6; 9 bases are a match to TRBD1. The CDR3 covers 17 residues. From germline, CDR1 is SNHLY and CDR2 FYNNEI. With 3 bases clipped from V and 7 bases from J, the junction kept 10 bases outside the gene matches. CDR3 DNA: TGTGCCAGCAGTGAGGGTCTGACCGGGACAGGGAATTCACCCCTCCACTTT. Its protein is CASSEGLTGTGNSPLHF.

The gene calls are TRBV2 and TRBJ2-3; 14 nucleotides align to TRBD2. V shed 7 bases and J 7 bases; nucleotides not matched to a gene: 7. Germline loops: CDR1 SNHLY, CDR2 FYNNEI. CDR3 length: 15 residues. The CDR3 DNA reads as TGTGCCAGCATTTTGACTAGCGGGGGGGCCTATACGCAGTATTTT. It yields the protein CASILTSGGAYTQYF.

This clone has just one count. The chain uses TRBV5-3 and TRBJ1-1; D gene uncertain. TRBV5-3 is classed as an ORF, of uncertain function. The V and J ends lost 6 bases and 6 bases respectively, with 9 bases between them. CDR3 length equals 11 residues. This CDR3 is CARTNGAEAFF. The CDR3 coding sequence is TGTGCCAGAACCAACGGGGCTGAAGCTTTCTTT.

V gene TRBV11-2 combines with J gene TRBJ1-4; D is possibly TRBD1 (5 bases). This CDR3 comprises 16 residues. Germline CDR1 reads SGHAT; CDR2 reads FQNNGV. V lost 2 bases and J lost 5, with 15 bases in between. CDR3 in amino acids: CASSLKVTAGNEKLFF. The CDR3 nucleotides read TGTGCCAGCAGCTTAAAAGTCACGGCAGGGAATGAAAAACTGTTTTTT.

The J gene is TRBJ2-4, the V gene TRBV7-9; 11 nucleotides align to TRBD2. Germline V lookup: CDR1 SEHNR, CDR2 FQNEAQ (reference sequence). Trimming removed 5 bases from V and 0 bases from J; junction bases left unmatched: 6. This CDR3 has 17 residues. The CDR3 DNA reads TGTGCCAGCAGCCCAATTACTAGCGGGGGAGCCAAAAACATTCAGTACTTC. As protein: CASSPITSGGAKNIQYF.

The chain combines TRBV19 with TRBJ1-5, with 10 bases identical to TRBD1. The V gene end was trimmed by 4 bases and the J gene end by 7 bases; junction bases not matched to a gene: 4. The CDR3 consists of 14 residues. The germline gives CDR1 LNHDA, CDR2 SQIVND (reference sequence). The CDR3 reads CASSTGQGEQPQHF. In DNA, the CDR3 is TGTGCCAGTAGTACTGGACAGGGGGAGCAGCCCCAGCATTTT.

CDR3 coding DNA: TGTGCCAGCAATCTAAAGAGACAGCCCTCCTACGAGCAGTACTTC. As protein: CASNLKRQPSYEQYF. The genes are TRBV6-6 and TRBJ2-7; possible D gene TRBD1, 5 bases. Trimming stripped 7 bases from V and 0 bases from J, with 16 bases between. The CDR3 sequence is 15 residues long. Per germline, CDR1 MNHNY and CDR2 SVGAGI (reference sequence).

The chain links TRBV9 to TRBJ2-1; D might be TRBD2 (5 bases). Germline-derived CDR1 and CDR2 are SGDLS and YYNGEE. The V and J ends lost 0 bases and 0 bases respectively, with 10 bases between them. The CDR3 is 16 residues long. The CDR3 bases are TGTGCCAGCAGCGTAGGAGGTCGGGGCTCCTACAATGAGCAGTTCTTC. Translation: CASSVGGRGSYNEQFF.

The chain employs TRBV28 and TRBJ1-6; D unresolved. The V and J ends lost 8 bases and 2 bases respectively, with 10 bases between them. The CDR3 covers 14 residues. Germline values: CDR1 MDHEN, CDR2 SYDVKM. The CDR3 region has the DNA TGTGCCAGCGACGGGATAACCTATAATTCACCCCTCCACTTT. This translates into CASDGITYNSPLHF.

CDR3 loop: CASSLDPGGALGYEQYF. The CDR3 DNA reads as TGTGCCAGCAGCTTAGACCCCGGGGGGGCGCTTGGGTACGAGCAGTACTTC. The chain carries TRBV13 and TRBJ2-7; 8 nucleotides agree with TRBD2. The V and J ends lost 1 base and 4 bases, in that order; junction bases with no gene match: 12. The CDR3 consists of 17 residues. The germline V gene has CDR1 PRHDT and CDR2 FYEKMQ (reference sequence).

The CDR3, as DNA: TGTGCCAGTAGTATACTAGCGGGGGGGGCCATAGATACGCAGTATTTT. Its protein product is CASSILAGGAIDTQYF. The chain uses TRBV19 and TRBJ2-3; 12 bases are shared with TRBD2. V was pared by 2 bases and J by 5 bases, with 5 bases of the junction left unmatched. CDR1 LNHDA and CDR2 SQIVND come from the germline V gene (reference sequence). The CDR3 consists of 16 residues.

The chain links TRBV5-1 to TRBJ2-3; D possibly corresponds to TRBD1 (5 bases). Germline V gene lookup returns CDR1 SGHRS and CDR2 YFSETQ. V was shortened by 4 bases and J by 3 bases, with 18 bases between the two germline ends. The CDR3 covers 16 residues. CDR3 nucleotides: TGCGCCAGCAGCCCCGGGCGTGGGGCTAATACAGATACGCAGTATTTT. It yields the protein CASSPGRGANTDTQYF.

V gene TRBV29-1 combines with J gene TRBJ1-2; D is unresolved. The CDR3 sequence is 13 residues long. Germline values: CDR1 SQVTM, CDR2 ANQGSEA. Trimming removed 0 bases from V and 3 bases from J, with 8 bases in between. The chain's CDR3 is CSVEERGYYGYTF. The CDR3 DNA follows: TGCAGCGTTGAAGAACGGGGATACTATGGCTACACCTTC.